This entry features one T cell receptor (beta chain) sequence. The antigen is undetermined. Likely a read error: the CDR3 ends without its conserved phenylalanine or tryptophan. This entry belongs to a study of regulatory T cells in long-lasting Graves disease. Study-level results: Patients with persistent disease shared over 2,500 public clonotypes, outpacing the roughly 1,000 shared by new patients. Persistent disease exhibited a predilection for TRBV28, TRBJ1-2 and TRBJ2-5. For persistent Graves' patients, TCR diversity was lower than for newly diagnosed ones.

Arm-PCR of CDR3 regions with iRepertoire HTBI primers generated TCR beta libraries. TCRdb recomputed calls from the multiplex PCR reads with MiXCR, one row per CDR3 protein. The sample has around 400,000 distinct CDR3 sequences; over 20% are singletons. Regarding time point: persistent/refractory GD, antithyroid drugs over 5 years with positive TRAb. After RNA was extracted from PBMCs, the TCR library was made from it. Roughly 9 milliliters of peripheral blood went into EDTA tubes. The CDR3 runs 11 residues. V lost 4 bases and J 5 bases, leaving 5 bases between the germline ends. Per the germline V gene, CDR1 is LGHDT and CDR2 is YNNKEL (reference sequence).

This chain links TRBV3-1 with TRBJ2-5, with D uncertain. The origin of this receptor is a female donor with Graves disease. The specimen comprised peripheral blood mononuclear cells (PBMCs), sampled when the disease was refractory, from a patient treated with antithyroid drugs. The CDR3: CASSLRETQYL. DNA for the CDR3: TGTGCCAGCAGCCTCAGGGAGACCCAGTACCTC.